This T cell receptor (beta chain) was captured by sequencing in a study of shared clonotypes between healthy human individuals. Overall study context: CD8 memory received one plate per donor, CD8 naive two, CD4 memory three and CD4 naive three. General study results and limits: Among donors, the sharing of clonotypes was expected to be influenced by sequencing depth.

The V gene end was trimmed by 5 bases and the J gene end by 4 bases; junction bases not matched to a gene: 5. Germline V gives CDR1 SGHNT, CDR2 YENEEA. This CDR3 region has 16 residues. Using immunoSEQ multiplex PCR, the repertoire was profiled, and TCRdb retains in-frame clones only, with some absent. The sample has about 230,000 clones, under 80% seen once; the top ten hold approximately 10%. As to this clone: Its specificity is not known.

This sequence joins TRBV11-3 and TRBJ2-2, with TRBD2 matching over 12 bases. The clonotype comes from a man in his thirties or forties in good health. The sample consisted of memory CD4+ T cells sorted from blood. Subset indicated: CD45RA-negative fraction. The CDR3 region is CASSQGTSGLTGELFF. CDR3 in DNA: TGTGCCAGCAGCCAAGGGACTAGCGGGCTCACCGGGGAGCTGTTTTTT.